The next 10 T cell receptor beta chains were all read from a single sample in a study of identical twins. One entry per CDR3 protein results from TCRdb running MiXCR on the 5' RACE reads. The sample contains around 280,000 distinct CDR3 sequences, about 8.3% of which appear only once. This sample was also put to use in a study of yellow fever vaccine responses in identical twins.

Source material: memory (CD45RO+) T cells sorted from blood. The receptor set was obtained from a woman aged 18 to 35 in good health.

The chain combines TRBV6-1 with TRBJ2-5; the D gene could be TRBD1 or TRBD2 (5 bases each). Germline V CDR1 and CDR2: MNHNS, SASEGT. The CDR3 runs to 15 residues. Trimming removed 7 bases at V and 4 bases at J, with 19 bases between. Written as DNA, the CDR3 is TGTGCCAGCACCAGGGACCCCACGGTAGGAGAGACCCAGTACTTC. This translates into CASTRDPTVGETQYF.

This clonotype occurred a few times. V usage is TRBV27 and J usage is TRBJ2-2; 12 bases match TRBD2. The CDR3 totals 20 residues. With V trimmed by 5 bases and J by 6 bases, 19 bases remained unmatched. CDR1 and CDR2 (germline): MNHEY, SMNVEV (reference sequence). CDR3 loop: CASSPPLLAGGPYGAGELFF. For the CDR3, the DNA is TGTGCCAGCAGTCCTCCCCTACTAGCGGGGGGCCCCTACGGGGCCGGGGAGCTGTTTTTT.

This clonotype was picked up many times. The CDR3 coding sequence is TGTGCCACCAGTGATTTTGGGACTAGCGTTAACAATGAGCAGTTCTTC. Translation: CATSDFGTSVNNEQFF. The chain recombines TRBV24-1 with TRBJ2-1; TRBD2 matches at 10 bases. Looked up from germline, CDR1 is KGHDR and CDR2 is SFDVKD. This CDR3 has 16 residues. The V and J ends lost 1 base and 5 bases, in that order; junction bases with no gene match: 4.

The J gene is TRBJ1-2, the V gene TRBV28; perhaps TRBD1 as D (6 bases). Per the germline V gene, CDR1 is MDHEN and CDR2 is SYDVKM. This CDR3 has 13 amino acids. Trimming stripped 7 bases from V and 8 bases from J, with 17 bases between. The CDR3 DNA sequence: TGTGCCAGCATACAGGGCAGGACGGGAGGCTACACCTTC. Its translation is CASIQGRTGGYTF.

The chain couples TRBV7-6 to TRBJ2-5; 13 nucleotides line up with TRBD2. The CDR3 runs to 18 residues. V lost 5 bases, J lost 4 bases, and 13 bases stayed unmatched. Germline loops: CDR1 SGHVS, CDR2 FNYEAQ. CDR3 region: CASSPRLAGGYSAETQYF. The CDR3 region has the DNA TGTGCCAGCAGCCCCAGACTAGCGGGAGGATATTCGGCAGAGACCCAGTACTTC.

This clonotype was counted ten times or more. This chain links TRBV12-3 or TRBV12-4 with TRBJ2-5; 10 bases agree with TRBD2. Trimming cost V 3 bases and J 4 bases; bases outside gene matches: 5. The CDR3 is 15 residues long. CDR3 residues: CASSLLLAGIETQYF. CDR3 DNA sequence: TGTGCCAGCAGTTTGTTACTAGCGGGAATAGAGACCCAGTACTTC.

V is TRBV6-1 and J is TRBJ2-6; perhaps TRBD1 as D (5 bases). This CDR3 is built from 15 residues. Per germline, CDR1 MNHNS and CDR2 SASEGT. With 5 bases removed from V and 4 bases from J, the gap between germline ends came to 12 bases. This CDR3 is CASSKGVLGANVLTF. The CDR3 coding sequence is TGTGCCAGCAGTAAAGGGGTGTTGGGGGCCAACGTCCTGACTTTC.

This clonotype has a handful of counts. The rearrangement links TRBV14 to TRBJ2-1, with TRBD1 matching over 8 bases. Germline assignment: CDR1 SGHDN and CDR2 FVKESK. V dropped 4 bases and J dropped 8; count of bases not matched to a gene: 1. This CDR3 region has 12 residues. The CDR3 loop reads CASSRQGHEQFF. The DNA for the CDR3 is TGTGCCAGCAGCCGACAGGGGCATGAGCAGTTCTTC.

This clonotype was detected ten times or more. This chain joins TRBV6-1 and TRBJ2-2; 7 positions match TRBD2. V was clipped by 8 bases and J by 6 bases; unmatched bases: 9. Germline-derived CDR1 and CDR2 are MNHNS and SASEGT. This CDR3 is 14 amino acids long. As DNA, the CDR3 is TGTGCCAGCCAAAAGCGGGACCTCCCCGGGGAGCTGTTTTTT. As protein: CASQKRDLPGELFF.

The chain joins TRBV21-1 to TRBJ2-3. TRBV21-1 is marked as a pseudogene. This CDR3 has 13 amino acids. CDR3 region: CASSKMVQDTQYF. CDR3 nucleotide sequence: TGTGCCAGCAGCAAAATGGTCCAAGATACGCAGTATTTT.